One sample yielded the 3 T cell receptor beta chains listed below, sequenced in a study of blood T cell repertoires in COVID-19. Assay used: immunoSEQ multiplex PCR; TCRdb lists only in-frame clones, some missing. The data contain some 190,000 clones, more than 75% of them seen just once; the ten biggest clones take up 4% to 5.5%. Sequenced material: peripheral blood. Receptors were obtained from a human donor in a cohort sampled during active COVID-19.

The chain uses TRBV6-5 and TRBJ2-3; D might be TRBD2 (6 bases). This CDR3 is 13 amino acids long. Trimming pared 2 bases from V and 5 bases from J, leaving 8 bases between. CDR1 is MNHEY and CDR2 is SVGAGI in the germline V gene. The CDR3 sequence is CASSYTRGDTQYF. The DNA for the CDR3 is TGTGCCAGCAGTTACACGCGGGGAGATACGCAGTATTTT.

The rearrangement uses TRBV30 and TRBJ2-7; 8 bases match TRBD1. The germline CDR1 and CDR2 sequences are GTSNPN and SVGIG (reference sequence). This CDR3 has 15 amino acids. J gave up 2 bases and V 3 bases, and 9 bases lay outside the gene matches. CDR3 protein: CAWRPRTGPTYEQYF. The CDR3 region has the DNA TGTGCCTGGAGGCCGCGGACAGGGCCAACCTACGAGCAGTACTTC.

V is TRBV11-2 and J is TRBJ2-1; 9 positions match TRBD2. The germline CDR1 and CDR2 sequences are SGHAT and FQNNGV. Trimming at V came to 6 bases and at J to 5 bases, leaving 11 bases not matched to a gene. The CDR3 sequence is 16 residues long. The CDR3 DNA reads TGTGCCAGCAGAACGACTAGCGGACAAACCCACAATGAGCAGTTCTTC. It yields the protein CASRTTSGQTHNEQFF.